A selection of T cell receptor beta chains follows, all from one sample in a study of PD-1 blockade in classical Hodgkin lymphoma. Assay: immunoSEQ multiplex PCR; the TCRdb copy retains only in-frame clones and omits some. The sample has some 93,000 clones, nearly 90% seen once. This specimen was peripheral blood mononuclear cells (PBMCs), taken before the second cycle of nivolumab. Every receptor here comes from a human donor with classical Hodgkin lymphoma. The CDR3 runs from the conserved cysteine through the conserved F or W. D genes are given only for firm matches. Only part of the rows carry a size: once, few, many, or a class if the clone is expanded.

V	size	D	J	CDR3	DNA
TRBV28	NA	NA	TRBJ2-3	CASSLPRLSNTQYF	TGTGCCAGCAGTTTACCCCGCCTGTCGAATACGCAGTATTTT
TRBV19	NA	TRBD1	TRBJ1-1	CASSMRDRDTEAFF	TGTGCCAGTAGTATGCGGGACAGGGACACTGAAGCTTTCTTT
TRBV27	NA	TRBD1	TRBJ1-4	CASSPPPTGAGEKLFF	TGTGCCAGCAGTCCACCGCCCACAGGGGCGGGTGAAAAACTGTTTTTT
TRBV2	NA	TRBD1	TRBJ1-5	CASRGQAPQPQHF	TGTGCCAGCAGAGGACAGGCGCCTCAGCCCCAGCATTTT
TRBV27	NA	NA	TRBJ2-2	CASGWIGTGELFF	TGTGCCAGCGGGTGGATAGGGACCGGGGAGCTGTTTTTT
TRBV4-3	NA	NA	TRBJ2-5	CASSQEGDGETQYF	TGCGCCAGCAGCCAAGAGGGGGATGGAGAGACCCAGTACTTC
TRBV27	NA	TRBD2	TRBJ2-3	CASSPRTSGAVTDTQYF	TGTGCCAGCAGTCCAAGGACTAGCGGGGCTGTCACAGATACGCAGTATTTT
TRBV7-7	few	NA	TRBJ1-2	CASSLRVQKGDYGYTF	TGTGCTAGCAGCTTAAGGGTACAGAAAGGAGACTATGGCTACACCTTC
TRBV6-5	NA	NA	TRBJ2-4	CASRPAGIGIQYF	TGTGCCAGCAGACCAGCGGGTATCGGCATTCAGTACTTC
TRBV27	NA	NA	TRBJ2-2	CASSLAGELFF	TGTGCCAGCAGTTTAGCCGGGGAGCTGTTTTTT
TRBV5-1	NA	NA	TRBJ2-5	CASSLPQGRGETQYF	TGCGCCAGCAGCTTGCCCCAGGGAAGAGGAGAGACCCAGTACTTC
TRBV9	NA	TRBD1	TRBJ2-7	CASSKTGGGSYEQYF	TGTGCCAGCAGCAAAACAGGGGGAGGATCTTACGAGCAGTACTTC
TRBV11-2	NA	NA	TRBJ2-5	CASSLGPSGTQYF	TGTGCCAGCAGCCTCGGACCCAGTGGGACCCAGTACTTC
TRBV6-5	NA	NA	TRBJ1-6	CASRTDGIYNSPLHF	TGTGCCAGCAGAACAGACGGGATATATAATTCACCCCTCCACTTT
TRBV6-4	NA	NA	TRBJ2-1	CASAAEGQSYNEQFF	TGTGCCAGCGCGGCCGAAGGACAGTCCTACAATGAGCAGTTCTTC
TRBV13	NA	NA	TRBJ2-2	CASSFLSLGGSTGELFF	TGTGCCAGCAGCTTTTTGTCCCTTGGGGGTAGCACCGGGGAGCTGTTTTTT
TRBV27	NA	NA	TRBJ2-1	CASSEYNEQFF	TGTGCCAGCAGTGAGTACAATGAGCAGTTCTTC
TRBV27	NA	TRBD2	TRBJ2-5	CASSGIQTSGPHQETQYF	TGTGCCAGCAGCGGGATTCAGACTAGCGGGCCCCACCAAGAGACCCAGTACTTC
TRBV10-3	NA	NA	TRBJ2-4	CAISEPGGRDIQYF	TGTGCCATCAGTGAACCCGGGGGCAGGGACATTCAGTACTTC
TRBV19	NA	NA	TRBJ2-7	CASSMGVYEQYF	TGTGCCAGTAGTATGGGGGTCTACGAGCAGTACTTC
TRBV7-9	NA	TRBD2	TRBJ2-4	CASSPGTSAWNIQYF	TGTGCCAGCAGCCCAGGGACTAGCGCGTGGAACATTCAGTACTTC
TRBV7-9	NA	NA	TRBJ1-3	CASSSDGALLAGNTIYF	TGTGCCAGCAGTTCCGACGGCGCCCTCTTGGCGGGAAACACCATATATTTT
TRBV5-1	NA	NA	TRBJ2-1	CASSLGTGRGTYNEQFF	TGCGCCAGCAGCTTGGGGACAGGGAGGGGAACATACAATGAGCAGTTCTTC
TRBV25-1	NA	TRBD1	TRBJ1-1	CASSELQGAFRTEAFF	TGTGCCAGCAGTGAACTACAGGGGGCGTTTCGGACTGAAGCTTTCTTT
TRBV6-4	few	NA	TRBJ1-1	CASSEGRYTEAFF	TGTGCCAGCAGTGAAGGAAGATACACTGAAGCTTTCTTT
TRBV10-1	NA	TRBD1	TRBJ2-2	CASSESFWTGNTGELFF	TGCGCCAGCAGTGAGTCCTTTTGGACAGGGAACACCGGGGAGCTGTTTTTT
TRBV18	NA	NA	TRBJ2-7	CASSPSSEPSSYEQYF	TGTGCCAGCTCACCTTCTAGCGAACCTAGCTCCTACGAGCAGTACTTC
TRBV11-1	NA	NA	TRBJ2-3	CASSLSGTVGTDTQYF	TGTGCCAGCAGCCTATCTGGGACGGTCGGCACAGATACGCAGTATTTT
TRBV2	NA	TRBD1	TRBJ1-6	CASIRFTGGTSPLHF	TGTGCCAGCATTCGGTTTACAGGGGGCACCTCACCCCTCCACTTT
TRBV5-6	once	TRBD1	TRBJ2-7	CASSFLQGQSYEQYF	TGTGCCAGCAGCTTTTTACAGGGACAGAGCTACGAGCAGTACTTC
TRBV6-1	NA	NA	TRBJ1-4	CASSAPGTREKLFF	TGTGCCAGCAGCGCCCCTGGGACTCGAGAAAAACTGTTTTTT
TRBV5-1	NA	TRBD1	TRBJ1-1	CASSPSLGQGASEAFF	TGCGCCAGCAGCCCGTCTTTGGGGCAGGGGGCATCTGAAGCTTTCTTT
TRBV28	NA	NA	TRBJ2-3	CASSWPRDNTDTQYF	TGTGCCAGCAGTTGGCCCCGGGACAACACAGATACGCAGTATTTT
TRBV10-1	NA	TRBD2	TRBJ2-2	CASSARGVTGELFF	TGCGCCAGCAGTGCACGGGGGGTCACCGGGGAGCTGTTTTTT
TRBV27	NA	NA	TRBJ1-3	CASSLGRGNTIYF	TGTGCCAGCAGTTTAGGCAGGGGAAACACCATATATTTT
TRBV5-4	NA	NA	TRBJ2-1	CASSLGGPYNEQFF	TGTGCCAGCAGCTTGGGGGGGCCCTACAATGAGCAGTTCTTC
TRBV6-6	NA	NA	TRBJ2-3	CASSLRAPPDTQYF	TGTGCCAGCAGCCTGAGGGCCCCCCCAGATACGCAGTATTTT
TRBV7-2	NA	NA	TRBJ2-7	CASSLAPYEQYF	TGTGCCAGCAGCTTAGCGCCCTACGAGCAGTACTTC
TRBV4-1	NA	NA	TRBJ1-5	CASSPDTFRNQPQHF	TGCGCCAGCAGCCCAGACACGTTTCGGAATCAGCCCCAGCATTTT
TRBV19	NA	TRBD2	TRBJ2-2	CASSTPGLAGESTGELFF	TGTGCCAGTAGTACGCCGGGACTAGCGGGAGAGAGCACCGGGGAGCTGTTTTTT
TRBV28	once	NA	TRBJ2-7	CASSLYTYEQYF	TGTGCCAGCAGTTTGTACACCTACGAGCAGTACTTC
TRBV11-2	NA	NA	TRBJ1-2	CASSTVGQTNYGYTF	TGTGCCAGCAGCACAGTTGGACAGACTAACTATGGCTACACCTTC
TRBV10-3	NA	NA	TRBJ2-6	CAISEGAGANVLTF	TGTGCCATCAGTGAGGGCGCTGGGGCCAACGTCCTGACTTTC
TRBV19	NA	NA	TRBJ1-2	CASKKQGDYGYTF	TGTGCCAGTAAAAAGCAGGGCGACTATGGCTACACCTTC
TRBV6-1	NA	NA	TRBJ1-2	CASSPDLIKYGYTF	TGTGCCAGCAGCCCGGACTTAATTAAATATGGCTACACCTTC
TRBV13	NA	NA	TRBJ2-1	CASSPALDYNEQFF	TGTGCCAGCAGCCCCGCACTAGACTACAATGAGCAGTTCTTC
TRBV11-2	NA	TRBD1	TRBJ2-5	CASSPMAGGILEGETQYF	TGTGCCAGCAGCCCGATGGCAGGGGGAATACTAGAGGGTGAGACCCAGTACTTC
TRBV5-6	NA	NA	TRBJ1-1	CASSLPGREAFF	TGTGCCAGCAGCTTGCCGGGCCGTGAAGCTTTCTTT
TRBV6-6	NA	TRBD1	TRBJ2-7	CASSYVGQGTVGQYF	TGTGCCAGCAGTTACGTCGGACAGGGTACGGTGGGGCAGTACTTC
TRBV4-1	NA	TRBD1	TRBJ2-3	CASSPGQGAKYTQYF	TGCGCCAGCAGCCCGGGACAGGGGGCGAAATATACGCAGTATTTT
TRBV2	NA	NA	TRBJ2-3	CASRGHSTDTQYF	TGTGCCAGCAGGGGCCACTCCACAGATACGCAGTATTTT
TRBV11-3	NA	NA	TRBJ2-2	CASPTRELFF	TGTGCCAGCCCCACCCGGGAGCTGTTTTTT
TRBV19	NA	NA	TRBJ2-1	CASSTRDTSYNEQFF	TGTGCCAGTAGTACCCGGGACACCTCCTACAATGAGCAGTTCTTC